The sequence of this TCR beta chain was determined in a study of T and B cells in COVID-19 patients. This clonotype appeared a few times. Multiplex PCR with BIOMED2 TRB-A/B primer pools amplified TRB rearrangements. TCRdb passed the multiplex PCR reads through MiXCR, listing each CDR3 protein once. The table records more than 3,500 distinct CDR3 sequences, around 25% of them present only once. Blood genomic DNA input for TRB amplification was roughly 230-550 ng. The TCR comes from a human donor with active COVID-19. Input material: blood.

The CDR3 DNA sequence: TGCAGTGCTAGGAGAGGGGAGACCCAGTACTTC. Its translation: CSARRGETQYF. The chain recombines TRBV20-1 with TRBJ2-5, with D possibly matching TRBD2 (5 bases). CDR3 length: 11 amino acids. Looked up from germline, CDR1 is DFQATT and CDR2 is SNEGSKA (reference sequence). V lost 3 bases, J lost 5 bases, and 7 bases lay in between.